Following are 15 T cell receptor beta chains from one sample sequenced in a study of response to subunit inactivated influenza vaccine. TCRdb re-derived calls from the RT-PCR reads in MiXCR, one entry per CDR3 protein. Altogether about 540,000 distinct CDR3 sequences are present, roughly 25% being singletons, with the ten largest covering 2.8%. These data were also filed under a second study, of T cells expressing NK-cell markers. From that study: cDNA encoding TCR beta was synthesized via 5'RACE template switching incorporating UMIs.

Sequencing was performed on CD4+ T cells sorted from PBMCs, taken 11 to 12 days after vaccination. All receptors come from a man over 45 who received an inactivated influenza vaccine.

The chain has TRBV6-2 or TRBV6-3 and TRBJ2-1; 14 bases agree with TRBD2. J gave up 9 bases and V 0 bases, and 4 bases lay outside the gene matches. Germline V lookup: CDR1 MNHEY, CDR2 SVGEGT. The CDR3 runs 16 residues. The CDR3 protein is CASSYSTSGRVGEQFF. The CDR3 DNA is TGTGCCAGCAGTTACTCGACTAGCGGGAGGGTTGGTGAGCAGTTCTTC.

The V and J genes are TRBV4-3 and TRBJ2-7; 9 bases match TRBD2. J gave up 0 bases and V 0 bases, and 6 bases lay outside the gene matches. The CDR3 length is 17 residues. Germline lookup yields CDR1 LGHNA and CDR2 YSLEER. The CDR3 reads CASSQDLIAGASYEQYF. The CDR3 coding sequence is TGCGCCAGCAGCCAAGACTTAATAGCGGGAGCCTCCTACGAGCAGTACTTC.

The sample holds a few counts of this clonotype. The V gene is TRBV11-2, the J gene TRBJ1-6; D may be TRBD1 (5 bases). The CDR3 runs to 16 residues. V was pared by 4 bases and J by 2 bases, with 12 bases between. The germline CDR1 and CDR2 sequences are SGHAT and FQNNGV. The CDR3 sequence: CASSSRQLAYNSPLHF. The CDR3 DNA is TGTGCCAGCAGCTCGAGACAGCTAGCCTATAATTCACCCCTCCACTTT.

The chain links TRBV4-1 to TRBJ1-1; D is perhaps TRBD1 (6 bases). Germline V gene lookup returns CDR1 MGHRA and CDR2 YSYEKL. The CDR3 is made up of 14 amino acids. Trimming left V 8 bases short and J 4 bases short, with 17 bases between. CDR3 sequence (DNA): TGCGCCAGCCGGCTGGACAGTTCAGGCACTGAAGCTTTCTTT. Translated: CASRLDSSGTEAFF.

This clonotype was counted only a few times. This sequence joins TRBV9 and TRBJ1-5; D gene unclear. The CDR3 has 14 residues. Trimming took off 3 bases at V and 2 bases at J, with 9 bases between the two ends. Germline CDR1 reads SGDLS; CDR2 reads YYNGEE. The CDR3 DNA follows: TGTGCCAGCAGCGGAGGATGGGGCAATCAGCCCCAGCATTTT. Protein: CASSGGWGNQPQHF.

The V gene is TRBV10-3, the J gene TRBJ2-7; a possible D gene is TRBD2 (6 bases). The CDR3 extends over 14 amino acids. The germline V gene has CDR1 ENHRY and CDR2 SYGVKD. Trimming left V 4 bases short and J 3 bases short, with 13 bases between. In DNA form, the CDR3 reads TGTGCCATCAGTGCTGACGGACTAATCTACGAGCAGTACTTC. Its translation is CAISADGLIYEQYF.

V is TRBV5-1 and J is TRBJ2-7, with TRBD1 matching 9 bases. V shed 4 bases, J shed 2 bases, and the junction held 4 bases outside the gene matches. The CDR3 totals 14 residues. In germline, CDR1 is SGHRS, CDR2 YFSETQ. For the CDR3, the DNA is TGCGCCAGCAGCACTGGACAGGGGCCCTACGAGCAGTACTTC. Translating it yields CASSTGQGPYEQYF. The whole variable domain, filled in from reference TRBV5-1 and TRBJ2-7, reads KAGVTQTPRYLIKTRGQQVTLSCSPISGHRSVSWYQQTPGQGLQFLFEYFSETQRNKGNFPGRFSGRQFSNSRSEMNVSTLELGDSALYLCASSTGQGPYEQYFGPGTRLTVT.

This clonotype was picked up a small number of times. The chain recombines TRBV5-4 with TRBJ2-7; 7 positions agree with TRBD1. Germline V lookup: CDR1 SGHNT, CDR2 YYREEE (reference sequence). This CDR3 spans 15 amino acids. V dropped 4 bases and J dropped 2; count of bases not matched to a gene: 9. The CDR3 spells CASSGTGTDPYEQYF. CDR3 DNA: TGTGCCAGCAGCGGTACCGGGACAGACCCCTACGAGCAGTACTTC.

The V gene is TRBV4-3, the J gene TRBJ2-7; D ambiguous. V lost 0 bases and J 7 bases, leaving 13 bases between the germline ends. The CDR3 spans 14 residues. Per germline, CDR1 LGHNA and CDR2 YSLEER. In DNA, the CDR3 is TGCGCCAGCAGCCAAGATCCCAGGTCTTGGGAGCAGTACTTC. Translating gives CASSQDPRSWEQYF.

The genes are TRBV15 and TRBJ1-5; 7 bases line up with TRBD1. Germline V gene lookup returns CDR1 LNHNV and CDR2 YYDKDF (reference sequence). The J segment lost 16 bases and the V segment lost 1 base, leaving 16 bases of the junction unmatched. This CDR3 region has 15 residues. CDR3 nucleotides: TGTGCCACCAGCAGAGGGACAGGACGCAATCAGTGCCACCATTTT. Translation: CATSRGTGRNQCHHF.

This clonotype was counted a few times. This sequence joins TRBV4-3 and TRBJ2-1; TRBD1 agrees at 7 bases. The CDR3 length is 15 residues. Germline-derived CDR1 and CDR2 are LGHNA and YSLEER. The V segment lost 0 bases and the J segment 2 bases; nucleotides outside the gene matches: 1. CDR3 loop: CASSQDQGAYNEQFF. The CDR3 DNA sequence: TGCGCCAGCAGCCAAGATCAGGGGGCCTACAATGAGCAGTTCTTC.

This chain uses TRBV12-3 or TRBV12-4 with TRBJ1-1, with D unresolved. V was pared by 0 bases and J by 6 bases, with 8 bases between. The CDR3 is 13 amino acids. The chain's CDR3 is CASSLAVRAEAFF. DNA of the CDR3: TGTGCCAGCAGTTTAGCCGTACGGGCTGAAGCTTTCTTT.

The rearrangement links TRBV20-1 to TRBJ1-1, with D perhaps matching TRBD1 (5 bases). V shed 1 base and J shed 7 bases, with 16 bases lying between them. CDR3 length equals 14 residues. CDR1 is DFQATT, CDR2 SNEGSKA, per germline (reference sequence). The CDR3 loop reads CSARAAGLIFEAFF. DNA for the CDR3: TGCAGTGCTAGAGCGGCAGGGCTCATATTTGAAGCTTTCTTT.

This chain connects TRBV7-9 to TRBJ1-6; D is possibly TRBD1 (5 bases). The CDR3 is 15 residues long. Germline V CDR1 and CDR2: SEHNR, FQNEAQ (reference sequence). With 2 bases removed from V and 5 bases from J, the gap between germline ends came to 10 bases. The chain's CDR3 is CASSLSLQDNSPLHF. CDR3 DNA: TGTGCCAGCAGCTTATCACTACAGGATAATTCACCCCTCCACTTT. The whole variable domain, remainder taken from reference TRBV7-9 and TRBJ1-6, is DTGVSQNPRHKITKRGQNVTFRCDPISEHNRLYWYRQTLGQGPEFLTYFQNEAQLEKSRLLSDRFSAERPKGSFSTLEIQRTEQGDSAMYLCASSLSLQDNSPLHFGNGTRLTVT.

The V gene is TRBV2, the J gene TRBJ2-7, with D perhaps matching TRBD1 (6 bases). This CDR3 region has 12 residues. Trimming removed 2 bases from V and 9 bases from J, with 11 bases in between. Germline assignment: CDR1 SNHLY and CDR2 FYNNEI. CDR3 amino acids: CASSELGAGQYF. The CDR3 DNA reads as TGTGCCAGCAGTGAATTGGGGGCCGGGCAGTACTTC.